These 20 T cell receptor beta chains originate from one sample sequenced in a study of blood T cell repertoires in COVID-19 (dated by TCRdb to 2020 to 2021). Libraries were built with the immunoSEQ multiplex PCR assay. TCRdb holds this immuneACCESS table with in-frame rearrangements only. Some clones are missing; in checked studies, unresolved V genes explain under half, and the rest has no known cause. In this sample the table shows around 310,000 clones, roughly 89% of which occur a single time. Of the sample, more than 9% is held by the ten largest clones. The sample comprised PBMCs or T cells enriched from blood (not recorded which). These receptors all come from a woman aged 25 to 45 who had recovered from COVID-19.

The rearrangement uses TRBV11-2 and TRBJ1-6; D is unclear. Between the trimmed V and J ends, which lost 2 bases and 5 bases, there was a span of 7 bases. Germline assignment: CDR1 SGHAT and CDR2 FQNNGV. The CDR3 is 14 amino acids. As DNA, the CDR3 is TGTGCCAGCAGCTTACAGATTGATAATTCACCCCTCCACTTT. It translates to CASSLQIDNSPLHF.

J is TRBJ2-7 and V is TRBV7-8, with 9 nucleotides matching TRBD1. The CDR3 is made up of 16 amino acids. CDR1 and CDR2 (germline): SGHVS, FQNEAQ. Losses at the gene ends were 3 bases for V and 2 bases for J; bases not matched to a gene: 8. CDR3 sequence (DNA): TGTGCCAGCAGCTTCACCGGACAGGGGCTACCCTACGAGCAGTACTTC. Translating gives CASSFTGQGLPYEQYF.

This clone was counted once. The rearrangement joins TRBV7-3 to TRBJ2-6, with TRBD1 as a possible D gene (5 bases). The CDR3 spans 19 residues. Trimming took off 5 bases at V and 4 bases at J, with 24 bases between the two ends. Germline assignment: CDR1 SGHTA and CDR2 FQGTGA. CDR3 region: CASSQKPTALGSGANVLTF. The CDR3 nucleotides are TGTGCCAGCAGCCAAAAACCGACAGCCCTAGGTTCCGGGGCCAACGTCCTGACTTTC.

The genes are TRBV6-4 and TRBJ2-2; tentative D call: TRBD1 (6 bases). Trimming cost V 0 bases and J 5 bases, with 16 bases left between them. There are 17 residues in the CDR3. In germline, CDR1 is MRHNA, CDR2 SNTAGT. The CDR3 DNA sequence: TGTGCCAGCAGTGACTCCCACAGGGCTGATCGAACCGGGGAGCTGTTTTTT. Its protein product is CASSDSHRADRTGELFF.

CDR3 amino acids: CASRSWTDEKLFF. CDR3 in DNA: TGTGCCAGCAGATCATGGACTGATGAAAAACTGTTTTTT. The gene calls are TRBV12-3 or TRBV12-4 and TRBJ1-4; D ambiguous. V was trimmed by 6 bases and J by 6 bases, leaving 11 bases between them. CDR3 length: 13 amino acids.

This clone appeared a single time. The chain recombines TRBV6-5 with TRBJ1-1; D is possibly TRBD1 (6 bases). The CDR3 has 13 residues. Germline CDR1 and CDR2: MNHEY and SVGAGI. V was clipped by 6 bases and J by 4 bases, with 12 bases between them. The CDR3, as DNA: TGTGCCAGCAGCATTAGGGGGGGCACTGAAGCTTTCTTT. Translated, it gives CASSIRGGTEAFF.

The rearrangement uses TRBV7-9 and TRBJ1-1; 7 nucleotides agree with TRBD1. This CDR3 has 13 residues. V lost 6 bases to trimming and J lost 5 bases; unmatched junction nucleotides: 6. The germline CDR1 and CDR2 sequences are SEHNR and FQNEAQ (reference sequence). The DNA for the CDR3 is TGTGCCAGCAGTCCCGGGACAGAGACTGAAGCTTTCTTT. Translated: CASSPGTETEAFF.

A remark on this clone: The sample has other DNA sequences that encode this CDR3 too. This sequence joins TRBV20-1 and TRBJ1-2; 8 bases are a match to TRBD1. The CDR3 extends over 11 amino acids. The V segment lost 5 bases and the J segment 8 bases; nucleotides outside the gene matches: 4. The germline V gene encodes CDR1 DFQATT and CDR2 SNEGSKA (reference sequence). The CDR3 sequence: CSAPTGGGYTF. CDR3 nucleotide sequence: TGCAGTGCTCCCACAGGGGGAGGCTACACCTTC.

The genes are TRBV11-2 and TRBJ2-1; 13 nucleotides agree with TRBD2. This CDR3 is 16 amino acids long. Germline CDR1 and CDR2: SGHAT and FQNNGV. The junction had 7 bases not matched to a gene; V was cut back by 7 bases and J by 4 bases. CDR3 sequence reads: CASKPPGLAGYNEQFF. The CDR3 region has the DNA TGTGCCAGCAAACCCCCGGGACTAGCGGGATACAATGAGCAGTTCTTC.

V usage is TRBV19 and J usage is TRBJ2-2; 7 bases are a match to TRBD2. With V trimmed by 7 bases and J by 3 bases, 8 bases remained unmatched. CDR3 length: 15 residues. Germline values: CDR1 LNHDA, CDR2 SQIVND (reference sequence). The CDR3 DNA reads TGTGCCAGTATGGTAGTGGCGGGAGACACCGGGGAGCTGTTTTTT. Protein product: CASMVVAGDTGELFF.

This clone was observed a few times. This sequence joins TRBV7-2 and TRBJ1-5, with no clear D. The CDR3 extends over 13 amino acids. Trimming removed 1 base from V and 9 bases from J, with 10 bases in between. Germline V gives CDR1 SGHTA, CDR2 FQGNSA. CDR3 residues: CASSLGGERPQHF. CDR3 bases: TGTGCCAGCAGCTTAGGGGGAGAGCGGCCCCAGCATTTT. Full variable domain (remainder filled in from reference TRBV7-2 and TRBJ1-5): GAGVSQSPSNKVTEKGKDVELRCDPISGHTALYWYRQSLGQGLEFLIYFQGNSAPDKSGLPSDRFSAERTGGSVSTLTIQRTQQEDSAVYLCASSLGGERPQHFGDGTRLSIL.

This chain uses TRBV27 with TRBJ1-1, with D perhaps TRBD1 (6 bases). This CDR3 region has 13 residues. The V end was cut by 2 bases, the J end by 10 bases, with 14 bases between. In germline, CDR1 is MNHEY, CDR2 SMNVEV (reference sequence). The CDR3 region has the DNA TGTGCCAGCAGTTTAATAGTTCCAGGGGTAGCTTTCTTT. The encoded protein is CASSLIVPGVAFF.

This sequence joins TRBV6-5 and TRBJ2-1; D is unclear. The CDR3 contains 15 residues. Germline V gene sequence: CDR1 MNHEY, CDR2 SVGAGI. Between the trimmed V and J ends, which lost 0 bases and 9 bases, there was a span of 15 bases. The DNA for the CDR3 is TGTGCCAGCAGTTACTCAGTCCCACGTTCGAGTGAGCAGTTCTTC. Its translation is CASSYSVPRSSEQFF.

The chain combines TRBV3-1 (or the pseudogene TRBV3-2) with TRBJ2-3; 10 bases fit TRBD1. V shed 0 bases, J shed 5 bases, and the junction held 5 bases outside the gene matches. The CDR3 loop spans 16 amino acids. Per the germline V gene, CDR1 is LGHDT and CDR2 is YNNKEL (reference sequence). Here the CDR3 reads CASSQDTTGGQDTQYF. CDR3 in DNA: TGTGCCAGCAGCCAAGATACGACAGGGGGCCAAGATACGCAGTATTTT.

J is TRBJ1-1 and V is TRBV7-8; 7 nucleotides align to TRBD1. The CDR3 sequence is 18 residues long. CDR1 and CDR2 from the germline V gene are SGHVS and FQNEAQ. With V trimmed by 6 bases and J by 6 bases, 22 bases remained unmatched. CDR3 sequence: CASRPSGTAQFGGPEAFF. The CDR3 DNA sequence: TGTGCCAGCAGGCCATCCGGGACAGCCCAGTTTGGGGGACCTGAAGCTTTCTTT.

The V call is TRBV7-2, the J call TRBJ1-2; the match to TRBD1 covers 11 bases. The germline gives CDR1 SGHTA, CDR2 FQGNSA. Germline trimming cut 4 bases from V and 8 bases from J; bases unmatched to any gene: 12. The CDR3 runs to 16 residues. For the CDR3, the DNA is TGTGCCAGCAGCTCCTTCAAGGACAGGGGGCTTAAGGGCTACACCTTC. As protein: CASSSFKDRGLKGYTF.

V gene TRBV4-1 combines with J gene TRBJ2-1; TRBD2 agrees at 11 bases. The CDR3 is made up of 18 amino acids. Germline CDR1 reads MGHRA; CDR2 reads YSYEKL. V gave up 0 bases and J gave up 6 bases; unmatched junction bases: 10. The CDR3 DNA reads TGCGCCAGCAGCCAAGACCCATTTGACCTAGCGGGAGGCAATGAGCAGTTCTTC. This encodes CASSQDPFDLAGGNEQFF.

The chain couples TRBV4-2 to TRBJ2-3; 8 bases fit TRBD2. Trimming at V came to 5 bases and at J to 5 bases, leaving 15 bases not matched to a gene. This CDR3 spans 17 amino acids. Germline V gives CDR1 LGHNA, CDR2 YNFKEQ. The CDR3 protein is CASSDPSGAGGIDTQYF. In DNA form, the CDR3 reads TGTGCCAGCAGCGACCCTTCGGGGGCGGGAGGAATAGATACGCAGTATTTT.

The chain uses TRBV25-1 and TRBJ2-2; D ambiguous. V lost 0 bases to trimming and J lost 0 bases, with 8 bases between them. This CDR3 contains 16 residues. Germline V gene data show CDR1 as MGHDK and CDR2 as SYGVNS. CDR3 region: CASSEYGSANTGELFF. The CDR3 coding sequence is TGTGCCAGCAGTGAATACGGCAGCGCGAACACCGGGGAGCTGTTTTTT.

This rearrangement joins TRBV30 to TRBJ1-6; TRBD1 is a possible D gene (6 bases). V was shortened by 2 bases and J by 0 bases, with 14 bases between the two germline ends. The CDR3 length is 17 residues. The germline V gene has CDR1 GTSNPN and CDR2 SVGIG (reference sequence). The CDR3 bases are TGTGCCTGGAGTATGTGGGACATTAGCTCCTATAATTCACCCCTCCACTTT. It encodes CAWSMWDISSYNSPLHF.